This TCR beta chain was recorded in a study of shared clonotypes between healthy human individuals. Profiled with immunoSEQ multiplex PCR; TCRdb holds only in-frame clones, not every one. The repertoire holds some 2.1 million clones, with approximately 95% as singletons. There are 15 residues in the CDR3. V shed 6 bases and J shed 0 bases, with 12 bases lying between them. The germline CDR1 and CDR2 sequences are MNHEY and SMNVEV (reference sequence). Details on this clone: Its cognate antigen is unknown.

Overall study results and limits: Enrolling few donors narrowed the genetic and exposure-history diversity that was represented.

CD45RO negativity and positive selection for CCR7 defined naive CD8 cells, a population that excluded terminally differentiated effector memory CD45RA+ cells. The donors, all of them Caucasian adults, lived in Nashville, Tennessee. Sequencing used naive CD8+ T cells sorted from blood. J is TRBJ1-3 and V is TRBV27; D perhaps matches TRBD1 (5 bases). This TCR was recovered from a man younger than 35 in good health. The CDR3 sequence is CASRIDSSSGNTIYF. The DNA for the CDR3 is TGTGCCAGCAGAATTGACAGTAGCTCTGGAAACACCATATATTTT.